This T cell receptor (beta chain) was identified in a study of T cell responses to AZD1222 COVID-19 vaccine. General study results and limits: Elevations in Spike-specific TCR breadth and depth followed administration of two AZD1222 doses. Only after the peak T cell response were repertoires sampled. There were mostly white British donors and more females than males, and clonal diversity was possibly underestimated.

V shed 3 bases, J shed 0 bases, and the junction held 5 bases outside the gene matches. This CDR3 contains 16 residues. Looked up from germline, CDR1 is MGHRA and CDR2 is YSYEKL. Generated by immunoSEQ multiplex PCR, the TCRdb table keeps only in-frame clones and is missing some. The sample carries fewer than 130,000 clones, approximately 94% recorded once. About this clone itself: Its antigen is undetermined.

The sequence derives from an adult who received the AZD1222 COVID-19 vaccine. The specimen was peripheral blood, collected 28 days after the second AZD1222 dose. The genes are TRBV4-1 and TRBJ1-3, with 7 bases aligning to TRBD1. The CDR3: CASSHEQGNSGNTIYF. As DNA, the CDR3 is TGCGCCAGCAGCCACGAACAGGGGAACTCTGGAAACACCATATATTTT.